This record looks at one TCR beta chain sequence and its context. The antigen remains unidentified. There are 14 residues in the CDR3. Per the germline V gene, CDR1 is DFQATT and CDR2 is SNEGSKA (reference sequence). The authors made the TRB cDNA libraries by 5' RACE using UMI labels. TCRdb reanalyzed the 5' RACE reads and collapses them to one entry per CDR3 protein, without DNA. This sample's table has around 81,000 distinct CDR3 sequences. This sample is drawn from a study of CXCR3-negative and CXCR3-positive naive CD8 T cells. Notes on the study in general: Naive cells, whether CXCR3-negative or CXCR3-positive, had similar TRBV-TRBJ usage, while memory cells differed. Against CXCR3-negative naive cells, CXCR3-positive naive cells showed more hydrophobic TRB CDR3s. Upon cryopreservation, CXCR3 expression partially decreased, and most assays used fresh PBMCs.

This chain joins TRBV20-1 and TRBJ2-5; the D call from TCRdb, TRBD2, cannot be confirmed without DNA. This receptor was obtained from a human donor in good health. Some clones in this sample may be carry-over from other donors' samples. Sequenced sample: naive CXCR3- CD8+ T cells from blood. Subset of the sample: CD45RO-CCR7+CD27+CD95- naive CD8+ T cells lacking CXCR3 (TNR3-). CDR3 loop: CSARPSGGRETQYF.